This T cell receptor beta chain derives from a study of T-cell reconstitution after alpha-beta-depleted transplantation in children. CDR3 size: 13 residues. CDR1 is KGHSH, CDR2 LQKENI, per germline. The V end lost 1 base, the J end lost 7 bases, and 7 bases lay between the germline ends. TCRbeta library construction was performed incorporating unique molecular identifiers. TCRdb ran MiXCR on the PCR reads and lists one entry per CDR3 protein. Among roughly 250,000 distinct CDR3 sequences, around 7.8% were seen once, and the ten largest hold 6.3%. The chain has TRBV18 and TRBJ2-2; D not resolved. The origin of this receptor is a male patient younger than 18 who had a stem cell transplant for acute lymphoblastic leukemia, so the T cells may come from the graft donor. This material consisted of PBMCs, mostly from graft donor cells, taken 180 days after TCRalphabeta/CD19-depleted stem cell transplant. The CDR3, as DNA: TGTGCCAGCTCACCACGAGACGTCGGGGAGCTGTTTTTT. It is translated as CASSPRDVGELFF.